This is a list of T cell receptor beta chains from one sample in a study of CD8+ T cells in alopecia areata. The method was immunoSEQ multiplex PCR; TCRdb's version includes in-frame clones alone and lacks a portion of them. The table has 100,000 to 150,000 clones, roughly 55% seen once; the top ten hold 4.5% to 6%. Sequenced here: CD4+ T cells sorted from blood, sampled at week 4, from a patient treated with tofacitinib. Every receptor here comes from a human donor with alopecia areata. The CDR3 runs from the conserved cysteine through the conserved F or W. The D gene is left open where the match is weak. For some rows the clone size is stated as once, few or many, or as a class when expanded; others skip it.

V: TRBV4-1; J: TRBJ1-4; size: .; D: .; CDR3: CASSPLSLGRSNEKLFF; DNA: TGCGCCAGCAGCCCGCTTAGCCTAGGGAGATCTAATGAAAAACTGTTTTTT
V: TRBV28; J: TRBJ2-5; size: .; D: .; CDR3: CASSPGGQETQYF; DNA: TGTGCCAGCAGTCCCGGAGGACAAGAGACCCAGTACTTC
V: TRBV4-1; J: TRBJ1-1; size: few; D: .; CDR3: CASSQDFENTEAFF; DNA: TGCGCCAGCAGCCAAGACTTCGAGAACACTGAAGCTTTCTTT
V: TRBV6-6; J: TRBJ2-7; size: once; D: .; CDR3: CASSPGADEQYF; DNA: TGTGCCAGCAGCCCGGGGGCGGACGAGCAGTACTTC
V: TRBV5-6; J: TRBJ2-5; size: .; D: TRBD1; CDR3: CASSLDPTGGKETQYF; DNA: TGTGCCAGCAGCTTGGACCCCACAGGGGGTAAAGAGACCCAGTACTTC
V: TRBV5-1; J: TRBJ2-3; size: few; D: .; CDR3: CASSLGGQSTDTQYF; DNA: TGCGCCAGCAGCTTGGGGGGCCAAAGCACAGATACGCAGTATTTT
V: TRBV18; J: TRBJ2-1; size: few; D: .; CDR3: CASSQGGESYNEQFF; DNA: TGTGCCAGCTCACAAGGGGGGGAGTCCTACAATGAGCAGTTCTTC
V: TRBV4-1; J: TRBJ1-2; size: .; D: .; CDR3: CASSQGGSGSYGYTF; DNA: TGCGCCAGCAGCCAAGGGGGAAGCGGAAGTTATGGCTACACCTTC
V: TRBV5-1; J: TRBJ2-3; size: few; D: TRBD2; CDR3: CASSLVLAGGSSSTDTQYF; DNA: TGCGCCAGCAGCTTGGTTTTAGCGGGAGGGTCCTCTAGCACAGATACGCAGTATTTT
V: TRBV29-1; J: TRBJ2-3; size: .; D: TRBD1; CDR3: CSVSTGGADTQYF; DNA: TGCAGCGTTTCGACAGGGGGGGCAGATACGCAGTATTTT
V: TRBV13; J: TRBJ2-5; size: .; D: TRBD1; CDR3: CASSLDREETQYF; DNA: TGTGCCAGCAGCCTAGACAGGGAAGAGACCCAGTACTTC
V: TRBV21-1; J: TRBJ1-2; size: .; D: .; CDR3: CASSKISRASYGYTF; DNA: TGTGCCAGCAGCAAAATCAGCAGGGCTTCCTATGGCTACACCTTC
V: TRBV5-4; J: TRBJ2-7; size: few; D: TRBD1; CDR3: CASSTDRGQVEQYF; DNA: TGTGCCAGCAGCACCGACAGGGGGCAAGTCGAGCAGTACTTC
V: TRBV7-9; J: TRBJ1-4; size: .; D: TRBD1; CDR3: CASSLGDSFNEKLFF; DNA: TGTGCCAGCAGCTTGGGGGACAGCTTCAATGAAAAACTGTTTTTT
V: TRBV7-2; J: TRBJ2-3; size: .; D: .; CDR3: CASSLRGGLADTQYF; DNA: TGTGCCAGCAGCTTAAGGGGGGGCTTGGCAGATACGCAGTATTTT
V: TRBV18; J: TRBJ1-2; size: .; D: TRBD1; CDR3: CASSPQPTGTDNYGYTF; DNA: TGTGCCAGCTCACCGCAACCGACAGGGACTGATAACTATGGCTACACCTTC
V: TRBV2; J: TRBJ1-5; size: .; D: .; CDR3: CASSGQNQPQHF; DNA: TGTGCCAGCAGCGGACAGAATCAGCCCCAGCATTTT
V: TRBV5-6; J: TRBJ2-5; size: .; D: .; CDR3: CASSLGAVQETQYF; DNA: TGTGCCAGCAGCTTAGGGGCAGTTCAAGAGACCCAGTACTTC
V: TRBV7-2; J: TRBJ1-5; size: .; D: TRBD1; CDR3: CASSSWTGYGNQPQHF; DNA: TGTGCCAGCAGCTCGTGGACAGGGTATGGCAATCAGCCCCAGCATTTT
V: TRBV4-3; J: TRBJ2-4; size: .; D: .; CDR3: CASSQSFLQGANIQYF; DNA: TGCGCCAGCAGCCAAAGTTTCTTGCAGGGAGCCAACATTCAGTACTTC
V: TRBV11-2; J: TRBJ2-7; size: .; D: .; CDR3: CASSSSPYEQYF; DNA: TGTGCCAGCAGCTCCTCCCCCTACGAGCAGTACTTC
V: TRBV10-3; J: TRBJ1-5; size: .; D: .; CDR3: CAIASGINQPQHF; DNA: TGTGCCATCGCATCAGGGATAAATCAGCCCCAGCATTTT
V: TRBV30; J: TRBJ2-7; size: .; D: TRBD1; CDR3: CAGDRGPVEQYF; DNA: TGTGCCGGGGACAGGGGGCCTGTCGAGCAGTACTTC
V: TRBV10-3; J: TRBJ1-1; size: few; D: .; CDR3: CAIAGDHTEAFF; DNA: TGTGCCATCGCAGGGGATCACACTGAAGCTTTCTTT
V: TRBV30; J: TRBJ1-1; size: .; D: .; CDR3: CAWKSWTANTEAFF; DNA: TGTGCCTGGAAATCTTGGACAGCTAACACTGAAGCTTTCTTT
V: TRBV7-9; J: TRBJ1-1; size: .; D: .; CDR3: CASSLIEDTEAFF; DNA: TGTGCCAGCAGCTTAATCGAAGACACTGAAGCTTTCTTT
V: TRBV10-3; J: TRBJ2-5; size: .; D: .; CDR3: CAISPGRQIIYF; DNA: TGTGCCATCAGTCCCGGAAGACAGATTATTTACTTC
V: TRBV29-1; J: TRBJ2-7; size: .; D: TRBD1; CDR3: CSVHGTGLNEQYF; DNA: TGCAGCGTTCATGGGACAGGGCTCAACGAGCAGTACTTC
V: TRBV10-2; J: TRBJ2-5; size: .; D: .; CDR3: CASRQGFRATQYF; DNA: TGCGCCAGCAGGCAGGGTTTTCGGGCGACCCAGTACTTC
V: TRBV30; J: TRBJ2-6; size: .; D: .; CDR3: CAWSDGPPGANVLTF; DNA: TGTGCCTGGAGTGACGGACCCCCTGGGGCCAACGTCCTGACTTTC
V: TRBV4-2; J: TRBJ1-5; size: .; D: .; CDR3: CASSQDGHSNQPQHF; DNA: TGTGCCAGCAGCCAAGATGGCCATAGCAATCAGCCCCAGCATTTT
V: TRBV7-2; J: TRBJ2-2; size: .; D: .; CDR3: CASSHRGGHTGELFF; DNA: TGTGCCAGCAGTCATCGAGGGGGACACACCGGGGAGCTGTTTTTT
V: TRBV5-4; J: TRBJ1-2; size: few; D: .; CDR3: CASSPDRNSGYTF; DNA: TGTGCCAGCAGCCCCGACAGGAATTCTGGCTACACCTTC
V: TRBV27; J: TRBJ1-1; size: few; D: .; CDR3: CASSHATANTEAFF; DNA: TGTGCCAGCAGTCACGCGACAGCGAACACTGAAGCTTTCTTT
V: TRBV4-1; J: TRBJ2-3; size: .; D: TRBD1; CDR3: CASSSQGISTDTQYF; DNA: TGCGCCAGCAGCTCACAGGGGATATCCACAGATACGCAGTATTTT
V: TRBV4-2; J: TRBJ2-7; size: .; D: .; CDR3: CASSRGPYEQYF; DNA: TGTGCCAGCAGCCGTGGTCCCTACGAGCAGTACTTC
V: TRBV5-1; J: TRBJ2-2; size: .; D: TRBD1; CDR3: CASSVDRSNTGELFF; DNA: TGCGCCAGCAGCGTGGACAGGTCGAACACCGGGGAGCTGTTTTTT
V: TRBV13; J: TRBJ2-5; size: few; D: .; CDR3: CASSLVQGGETQYF; DNA: TGTGCCAGCAGCTTAGTACAGGGTGGCGAGACCCAGTACTTC
V: TRBV7-6; J: TRBJ1-2; size: many; D: .; CDR3: CASSQGTNYGYTF; DNA: TGTGCCAGCAGCCAAGGGACAAACTATGGCTACACCTTC
V: TRBV14; J: TRBJ2-3; size: .; D: .; CDR3: CASSRGPQDTQYF; DNA: TGTGCCAGCAGCCGAGGACCCCAGGATACGCAGTATTTT
V: TRBV5-4; J: TRBJ2-7; size: .; D: .; CDR3: CASSLPGAQGYEQYF; DNA: TGTGCCAGCAGCTTACCGGGGGCGCAAGGATACGAGCAGTACTTC
V: TRBV7-6; J: TRBJ2-3; size: few; D: TRBD2; CDR3: CACSGGNTDTQYF; DNA: TGTGCCTGCAGCGGGGGAAATACAGATACGCAGTATTTT
V: TRBV19; J: TRBJ2-1; size: .; D: .; CDR3: CASTSMGGQYNEQFF; DNA: TGTGCCAGTACCTCCATGGGGGGGCAGTACAATGAGCAGTTCTTC
V: TRBV19; J: TRBJ2-5; size: .; D: .; CDR3: CASSDYGETQYF; DNA: TGTGCCAGTAGTGACTACGGGGAGACCCAGTACTTC
V: TRBV30; J: TRBJ2-1; size: few; D: TRBD2; CDR3: CAWSPLLAGVSYNEQFF; DNA: TGTGCCTGGAGTCCACTCTTAGCGGGAGTCTCCTACAATGAGCAGTTCTTC
V: TRBV2; J: TRBJ2-3; size: .; D: .; CDR3: CASSVADTQYF; DNA: TGTGCCAGCAGTGTCGCAGATACGCAGTATTTT
V: TRBV7-9; J: TRBJ2-3; size: .; D: .; CDR3: CASSRTAGHTDTQYF; DNA: TGTGCCAGCAGCCGTACAGCGGGTCACACAGATACGCAGTATTTT
V: TRBV15; J: TRBJ1-5; size: .; D: .; CDR3: CALSNQIWNQPQHF; DNA: TGTGCCCTCTCAAACCAGATTTGGAATCAGCCCCAGCATTTT